These T cell receptor beta chains were read from a single sample in a study of immune cell composition in non-small cell lung cancer. The data were produced by immunoSEQ multiplex PCR, yet TCRdb's version contains in-frame clones alone and is incomplete. The sample contains approximately 9,000 clones, about 80% of which appear only once. The sequenced sample was lung tumor tissue. Receptor source: a human donor with non-small cell lung cancer. Both conserved end residues are part of each CDR3. The D gene is left open where the match is weak. Expanded clones get a size class; other rows say once, few or many, or leave the size out.

size: -
D: -
V: TRBV20-1
J: TRBJ2-1
DNA: TGCAGTGCTAGAGCCTATGAGCAGTTCTTC
CDR3: CSARAYEQFF

size: few
D: TRBD1
V: TRBV6-1
J: TRBJ2-5
DNA: TGTGCCAGCAGACCGACAGGGAATACCTGGGAGACCCAGTACTTC
CDR3: CASRPTGNTWETQYF

size: once
D: -
V: TRBV2
J: TRBJ2-7
DNA: TGTGCCAGCAGTGCACCCCGGGGTTCGCGGAACGAGCAGTACTTC
CDR3: CASSAPRGSRNEQYF

size: -
D: TRBD2
V: TRBV7-6
J: TRBJ2-7
DNA: TGTGCCAGCAGCTTAGCGCGAGGGGACCCGGGGGGGGAGCAGTACTTC
CDR3: CASSLARGDPGGEQYF

size: -
D: -
V: TRBV2
J: TRBJ2-6
DNA: TGTGCCAGCAGTGACGAGGCTACTGGGGCCAACGTCCTGACTTTC
CDR3: CASSDEATGANVLTF

size: -
D: -
V: TRBV7-8
J: TRBJ1-4
DNA: TGTGCCAGCAGCTTAGTAACCCGGGGGAGGGAAAAACTGTTTTTT
CDR3: CASSLVTRGREKLFF

size: few
D: TRBD1
V: TRBV5-1
J: TRBJ1-6
DNA: TGCGCCAGCAGCTTGGACGACAGGGGAAGAAATTCACCCCTCCACTTT
CDR3: CASSLDDRGRNSPLHF

size: once
D: -
V: TRBV5-1
J: TRBJ2-1
DNA: TGCGCCAGCAGCCCCAGGGAGGAATCCTACAATGAGCAGTTCTTC
CDR3: CASSPREESYNEQFF

size: -
D: -
V: TRBV12-1
J: TRBJ2-3
DNA: TGTGCCAGCACCCGAACCCCGGGACTTACCACAGATACGCAGTATTTT
CDR3: CASTRTPGLTTDTQYF

size: -
D: -
V: TRBV19
J: TRBJ1-1
DNA: TGTGCCAGTAGTATCGAGGTTCCAGGACCCCAGAACACTGAAGCTTTCTTT
CDR3: CASSIEVPGPQNTEAFF

size: -
D: -
V: TRBV19
J: TRBJ2-7
DNA: TGTGCCAGTAGAGGAGACGCCAACGAGCAGTACTTC
CDR3: CASRGDANEQYF

size: -
D: -
V: TRBV6-1
J: TRBJ1-2
DNA: TGTGCCAGCACGAGTCGGGGTGGCTATGGCTACACCTTC
CDR3: CASTSRGGYGYTF

size: -
D: TRBD1
V: TRBV11-3
J: TRBJ1-2
DNA: TGTGCCAGCAGCTCCCAGGGGGGAGCGGGCTACACCTTC
CDR3: CASSSQGGAGYTF

size: -
D: -
V: TRBV18
J: TRBJ2-2
DNA: TGTGCCAGCTCACCACTAGCGGTCAACACCGGGGAGCTGTTTTTT
CDR3: CASSPLAVNTGELFF

size: -
D: TRBD1
V: TRBV6-6
J: TRBJ2-7
DNA: TGTGCCAGCAGTCGCGGGACAGGGGCCTACGAGCAGTACTTC
CDR3: CASSRGTGAYEQYF

size: -
D: -
V: TRBV6-1
J: TRBJ1-3
DNA: TGTGCCAGCAGTCTGGGGGGTGCTGGAAACACCATATATTTT
CDR3: CASSLGGAGNTIYF

size: -
D: -
V: TRBV30
J: TRBJ1-1
DNA: TGTGCCTGGAGCGATTCCGGGAAAGCTTTCTTT
CDR3: CAWSDSGKAFF

size: -
D: -
V: TRBV7-6
J: TRBJ2-7
DNA: TGTGCCAGCAGCTTAGCGCCTCACAGCCCAGACTACGAGCAGTACTTC
CDR3: CASSLAPHSPDYEQYF

size: few
D: -
V: TRBV28
J: TRBJ2-5
DNA: TGTGCCAGCAGTGAGAGGTTACAAGAGACCCAGTACTTC
CDR3: CASSERLQETQYF

size: few
D: -
V: TRBV5-1
J: TRBJ2-3
DNA: TGCGCCAGCAGCTCACCGGTTACCACAGATACGCAGTATTTT
CDR3: CASSSPVTTDTQYF

size: -
D: TRBD1
V: TRBV7-6
J: TRBJ2-7
DNA: TGTGCCAGCAGCTTACGCCGGCCCGGGACAGGGGCCTACGAGCAGTACTTC
CDR3: CASSLRRPGTGAYEQYF

size: -
D: TRBD1
V: TRBV11-2
J: TRBJ2-3
DNA: TGTGCCAGCAGCAGGGACAGGCTCACAGATACGCAGTATTTT
CDR3: CASSRDRLTDTQYF

size: -
D: -
V: TRBV6-5
J: TRBJ2-7
DNA: TGTGCCAGCAGTTACAGTTACAGGTTCTACGAGCAGTACTTC
CDR3: CASSYSYRFYEQYF

size: -
D: TRBD1
V: TRBV29-1
J: TRBJ1-2
DNA: TGCAGCGTTGGAGGGGGCGACTATGGCTACACCTTC
CDR3: CSVGGGDYGYTF

size: -
D: -
V: TRBV27
J: TRBJ1-1
DNA: TGTGCCAGCAGTTTATCCGGCTTTGGCACTGAAGCTTTCTTT
CDR3: CASSLSGFGTEAFF

size: few
D: -
V: TRBV19
J: TRBJ1-4
DNA: TGTGCCAGTAGTATGGGACGGCGTGCAACTAATGAAAAACTGTTTTTT
CDR3: CASSMGRRATNEKLFF

size: once
D: -
V: TRBV28
J: TRBJ2-7
DNA: TGTGCCAGCACCCGCTTTATCTTTACAGGGTCGACCTTCTCCTACGAGCAGTACTTC
CDR3: CASTRFIFTGSTFSYEQYF

size: few
D: -
V: TRBV6-5
J: TRBJ2-2
DNA: TGTGCCAGCAATCGCGGGACGAACACCGGGGAGCTGTTTTTT
CDR3: CASNRGTNTGELFF

size: -
D: -
V: TRBV11-3
J: TRBJ2-3
DNA: TGTGCCAGCAGCCTAAGCACGGGGGCGACAGATACGCAGTATTTT
CDR3: CASSLSTGATDTQYF

size: -
D: -
V: TRBV5-4
J: TRBJ2-3
DNA: TGTGCCAGCAGCCAACAGCAAAGCACAGATACGCAGTATTTT
CDR3: CASSQQQSTDTQYF

size: -
D: -
V: TRBV28
J: TRBJ2-7
DNA: TGTGCCAGCAGTTTAAGGAGCCCAGGACGTAAGTACGAGCAGTACTTC
CDR3: CASSLRSPGRKYEQYF

size: -
D: -
V: TRBV19
J: TRBJ1-5
DNA: TGTGCCAGTAGTTTCTCAGGGAACGATCAGCCCCAGCATTTT
CDR3: CASSFSGNDQPQHF

size: few
D: -
V: TRBV28
J: TRBJ2-1
DNA: TGTGCCAGCAGATTTCTTGGAGGGGGCTCCTACAATGAGCAGTTCTTC
CDR3: CASRFLGGGSYNEQFF

size: few
D: -
V: TRBV7-2
J: TRBJ1-5
DNA: TGTGCCAGCAGCTTAGGTTCCCCGAATCAGCCCCAGCATTTT
CDR3: CASSLGSPNQPQHF

size: few
D: -
V: TRBV28
J: TRBJ2-7
DNA: TGTGCCAGCAGTTGGGGATCCTACGAGCAGTACTTC
CDR3: CASSWGSYEQYF

size: -
D: -
V: TRBV9
J: TRBJ2-2
DNA: TGTGCCAGCAGCCCTCACCGGGGGACCGGGGAGCTGTTTTTT
CDR3: CASSPHRGTGELFF

size: -
D: TRBD2
V: TRBV4-3
J: TRBJ2-7
DNA: TGCGCCAGCAGCCAAGTTGCTAGCGGGGTATCCGAGCAGTACTTC
CDR3: CASSQVASGVSEQYF

size: -
D: TRBD2
V: TRBV6-1
J: TRBJ2-1
DNA: TGTGCCAGCAGTGATATAGCGGGAGGGGGCAATGAGCAGTTCTTC
CDR3: CASSDIAGGGNEQFF

size: -
D: -
V: TRBV29-1
J: TRBJ2-2
DNA: TGCAGCGTTACGGGACGGGGAAACACCGGGGAGCTGTTTTTT
CDR3: CSVTGRGNTGELFF

size: -
D: -
V: TRBV7-8
J: TRBJ1-1
DNA: TGTGCCAGCAGCTTTGGAGAGAACACTGAAGCTTTCTTT
CDR3: CASSFGENTEAFF

size: -
D: -
V: TRBV30
J: TRBJ1-4
DNA: TGTGCCTGGAGTGTTGGGGGCAAGACTAATGAAAAACTGTTTTTT
CDR3: CAWSVGGKTNEKLFF

size: -
D: -
V: TRBV9
J: TRBJ2-3
DNA: TGTGCCAGCAGCGCTTTAGACCCGGGACCCCTAAAGGGAGATACGCAGTATTTT
CDR3: CASSALDPGPLKGDTQYF

size: -
D: -
V: TRBV11-2
J: TRBJ1-4
DNA: TGTGCCAGCAGCTTAGGGACAGCACCAACTAATGAAAAACTGTTTTTT
CDR3: CASSLGTAPTNEKLFF

size: -
D: -
V: TRBV5-6
J: TRBJ1-3
DNA: TGTGCCAGCAGCTTGCTGGGAAACACCATATATTTT
CDR3: CASSLLGNTIYF

size: -
D: TRBD1
V: TRBV11-2
J: TRBJ2-1
DNA: TGTGCCAGCAGCCTGGGACAGGGATTCAATGAGCAGTTCTTC
CDR3: CASSLGQGFNEQFF

size: -
D: TRBD2
V: TRBV27
J: TRBJ2-5
DNA: TGTGCCAGCAGTTCCGGGAGGCTAGCGGGAGAAGAGACCCAGTACTTC
CDR3: CASSSGRLAGEETQYF

size: few
D: TRBD2
V: TRBV7-9
J: TRBJ2-1
DNA: TGTGCCAGCAGCTTATCGGGGACTAGCGGGGGGGCCGACAATGAGCAGTTCTTC
CDR3: CASSLSGTSGGADNEQFF

size: -
D: TRBD2
V: TRBV4-1
J: TRBJ2-7
DNA: TGCGCCAGCAGCTCTAGCGGGAGCTCCTACGAGCAGTACTTC
CDR3: CASSSSGSSYEQYF

size: few
D: TRBD1
V: TRBV7-9
J: TRBJ2-7
DNA: TGTGCCAGCAGCCTTGGGACAGTAAGCTACGAGCAGTACTTC
CDR3: CASSLGTVSYEQYF

size: -
D: TRBD2
V: TRBV28
J: TRBJ2-1
DNA: TGTGCCAGCAGTTTGAGGACTAGCGGGGCCCACAATGAGCAGTTCTTC
CDR3: CASSLRTSGAHNEQFF

size: -
D: TRBD2
V: TRBV11-2
J: TRBJ2-7
DNA: TGTGCCAGCACCCAGGCCGGGACTAGCGGTTCCTACGAGCAGTACTTC
CDR3: CASTQAGTSGSYEQYF